The subject of this entry is one TCR beta chain. These data are taken from a study of CD8 T cells in Susac syndrome. Random hexamers primed reverse transcription of about 0.45 to 1 ug RNA. immunoSEQ multiplex PCR amplified TCR beta CDR3 across 54 Vbeta, 13 Jbeta. TCRdb re-analysed the immunoSEQ multiplex PCR reads in MiXCR, keeping a single row per CDR3 protein. Of 100,000 to 150,000 distinct CDR3 sequences listed, approximately 95% are singletons. Sequencing of TCR beta was performed on blood CD8+ T cells and on blood CD4+ T cells. Those who served as multiple sclerosis controls were treatment-naive patients with stable or active relapsing-remitting disease. The germline V gene has CDR1 SGHTA and CDR2 FQGNSA. The CDR3 spans 13 residues. V was clipped by 8 bases and J by 0 bases, with 8 bases between them.

The V and J genes are TRBV7-2 and TRBJ2-4; TRBD1 might be the D (5 bases). This sequence was found in a human donor with multiple sclerosis. The sample consisted of CD8+ T cells from PBMCs. The CDR3 sequence: CASRQPAKNIQYF. The CDR3 coding sequence is TGTGCCAGCCGACAGCCAGCCAAAAACATTCAGTACTTC.